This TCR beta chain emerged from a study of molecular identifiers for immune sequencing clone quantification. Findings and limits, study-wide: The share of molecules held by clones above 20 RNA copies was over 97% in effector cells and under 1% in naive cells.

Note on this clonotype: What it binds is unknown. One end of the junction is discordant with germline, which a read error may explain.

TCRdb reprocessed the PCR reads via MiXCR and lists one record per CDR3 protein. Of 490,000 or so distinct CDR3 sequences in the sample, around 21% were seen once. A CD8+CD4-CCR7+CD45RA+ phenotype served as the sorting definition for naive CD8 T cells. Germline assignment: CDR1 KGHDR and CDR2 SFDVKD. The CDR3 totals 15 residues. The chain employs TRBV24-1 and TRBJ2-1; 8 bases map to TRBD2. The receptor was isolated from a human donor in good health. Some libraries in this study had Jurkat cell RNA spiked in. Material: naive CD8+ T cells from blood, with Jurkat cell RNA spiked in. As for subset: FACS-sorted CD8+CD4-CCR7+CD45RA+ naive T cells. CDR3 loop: CATDLAGSSCNEQFF. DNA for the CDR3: TGTGCCACCGACTTAGCGGGGTCCTCCTGCAATGAGCAGTTCTTC.